This TCR beta chain stems from a study of cytomegalovirus exposure and HLA in healthy donors (dated by TCRdb to 2017 to 2019). For the wider study: According to an earlier analysis of 550 to 750 of the donors, about 179 million T cells yielded 100 million or so unique TCR beta sequences and about 300 Gb of sequence data. To study patterns of TCR occurrence, a later analysis re-analyzed previously published TCR beta repertoires from 600 to 750 donors and added high-resolution HLA genotyping. The study aimed to test whether cataloging public T cell receptors could reveal signatures of past pathogen exposure. Genome-wide SNP genotypes for about three fifths of the 666 donors were used in a later genetic analysis, which treated that subset as a discovery cohort. In addition to the first cohort of 666 subjects, a separate validation cohort of around 110 different subjects was used. In an earlier analysis of over 550 of the donors, high-throughput TCR beta sequencing was used to judge whether each TCR beta V gene segment behaved as functional or pseudogenic. All discovery cohort repertoires had been generated using a single sequencing platform. Among about 400 genotyped donors of the cohort, an average of approximately 240,000 unique TCR beta nucleotide sequences was sequenced per donor, of which roughly 18% were non-productive. In the later analysis, no new phenotypic data were used to find candidate immune exposures; instead, reliance was placed on TCR beta sequences and their occurrence across donors. Typing coverage varied by locus: roughly 620-640 donors for A, B, C, DRB1 and DQB1; approximately 560 for DQA1; around 610 for DPA1; roughly 450 for DPB1. Approximately 300 gigabases of sequencing data and around 80 million unique TCR sequences made up an early release that covered several hundred HLA-typed donors. Of the 350 to 400 genotyped donors, approximately 80% fell in the genetic ancestry cluster associated with self-reported Caucasian donors. The T cell repertoires of 550 to 850 subjects were profiled by immunosequencing and related to cytomegalovirus serostatus. Class I and class II HLA loci were covered by the typing at four-digit resolution. Donor age, sex, ethnicity and CMV serostatus were compiled alongside the repertoire data. To predict cytomegalovirus infection status, the study brought together high-throughput TCR immunosequencing, statistical association of individual TCRs with disease status, and machine learning. Several DR-DQ haplotypes were treated as single units for association and clustering because of strong linkage in the cohort. Study-level results and caveats: A further reported finding was that TCR beta sequences accurately predicted the HLA-A and HLA-B alleles for most subjects in the first cohort. Several of the top co-occurrence clusters appeared to be linked to parvovirus B19, influenza, CMV and Epstein-Barr virus, according to a later analysis. A cluster of highly shared sequence variants was judged likely to represent a technical artifact of the sequencing pipeline. While some public TCRs were present in many individuals, most TCR sequences turned up only very rarely across donors. In a later analysis, TCR association rates were found to vary across HLA loci, with the most associated TCRs seen for DRB1 alleles and the fewest for HLA-C alleles. A later analysis found that most CMV-associated TCR beta chains appeared HLA-restricted, with HLA associations seemingly driven largely by CMV exposure. In an earlier analysis of more than 500 of the donors, most TCR beta V segments appeared in productive rearrangements about 87% or about 30% of the time, broadly matching IMGT annotations. Cytomegalovirus status was reported to be diagnosed by the classifier with high specificity and sensitivity in both the original and validation cohorts. In a later analysis, HLA-associated TCR beta chains were found to be more clonally expanded and to have lower generation probabilities than equally common non-associated chains. This cohort had only TCR beta chains sequenced, and the lack of alpha or paired-chain data limited which features could be detected. The study gave a list of some 150 TCR beta chains associated with cytomegalovirus. Roughly uniform sequencing depth across donors was assumed in presence/absence analyses, although this assumption may not hold. A few of the identified cytomegalovirus-associated TCR beta chains were confirmed in vitro to be specific for cytomegalovirus antigens. Because HLA typing was missing for some donors at each locus, association tests included only the typed subset. Linkage disequilibrium might explain the correlated functional status among segregating V segments, but an unknown experimental factor could not be ruled out. Because counts were too low, more than 15 rarely observed V segments, including chromosome 9 orphons, were excluded from the earlier analysis of 587 of the donors. According to a later genetic analysis, donors in an Asian-associated ancestry cluster had fewer N-insertions in productive TCRs than the approximately 700-donor mean. When HLA alleles, especially DR and DQ, strongly co-occurred, attributing TCR associations to individual alleles was difficult. An association between a missense DCLRE1C variant and V-gene and J-gene trimming of TCR beta chains was found in a later genetic analysis and replicated in an independent cohort. Immune exposure information for the cohort was limited to CMV serostatus. In a later analysis, some 18,000 TCR beta sequences were associated with specific HLA alleles at a false discovery rate of 0.05. The authors suggested that the approach could potentially be generalized to other disease states and immunological phenotypes. The 87-base-pair reads could not distinguish some IMGT-functional V segments, including TRBV6-2 and TRBV6-3, so those segments were excluded.

In total, approximately 690 healthy bone marrow donors made up the cohort. Cohort members were all nominally healthy when sampled, although unrecorded immune exposures were likely present. The donor tested CMV seronegative, placing the donor among the 350 or so seronegative members of the cohort. A peripheral blood sample was collected from each donor, and TCR beta sequencing was performed on peripheral blood mononuclear cells. The Qiagen DNeasy Blood Extraction Kit was used to extract genomic DNA from the blood cell samples. A note on this clone: The target of this receptor is not known. Within one base of it there is no much larger clone, and no base qualities were kept.

From the germline V gene (reference sequence), CDR1 is SEHNR and CDR2 is FQNEAQ. The CDR3, cysteine through phenylalanine, is 16 amino acids long. The sequence is cut down to CDR3 DNA, 48 bases in frame from base 1. Trimming removed 4 bases from V and 7 bases from J; the gene matches leave 15 bases unexplained. To prepare the library, the immunoSEQ multiplex PCR assay was applied. The multiplex PCR relied on a mix of 60 forward primers for TCR Vbeta segments and 13 reverse primers for TCR Jbeta segments. The CDR3 region of rearranged TCR beta genes was amplified from genomic DNA with a multiplex PCR assay. On the Illumina HiSeq System, the amplified TCR beta libraries were sequenced as 87-base-pair reads. Per the original workflow: Across the roughly 600 repertoires, a later analysis counted approximately 83 million unique TCR beta chains, approximately 12 million of which were shared by at least two donors. Raw reads were error-corrected and collapsed into unique sequences with a nearest-neighbor algorithm that merged closely related sequences to remove PCR and sequencing errors. CDR3 sequences were aligned to IMGT reference sequences to assign V, D and J gene segments. For a sequence to be retained, a match of at least six nucleotides was required to both a V gene segment and a J gene segment. A rearrangement was called productive if the CDR3 had no stop codons and remained in frame with V and J, and every other rearrangement was called non-productive. Following IMGT convention, CDR3 was defined as the stretch from the second conserved V-encoded cysteine to the conserved J-encoded phenylalanine. In an earlier analysis of approximately 500 of the donors, sequences lacking an unambiguous match to a single V gene segment were excluded. In an earlier analysis of almost 600 of the donors, a V segment was called functional when productive rearrangements were above 56.7%, and segregating when the standard deviation between donors exceeded 5%. A statistical classification framework was built for diagnosing cytomegalovirus status from the catalog of TCR beta chain sequences. In a later analysis, TCR nucleotide sequences were compared against IMGT/GENE-DB human TR gene sequences so that V and J genes could be assigned. The TCRdist pipeline was used in a later analysis to assign CDR3 sequences and most-parsimonious VDJ recombination scenarios. A later analysis defined each TCR beta chain by its CDR3 amino acid sequence plus V-gene family, and excluded reads lacking a unique V-gene family. In a later analysis, fewer than 650 highly shared, low-generation-probability nucleotide sequences were removed to address suspected cross-contamination and a sequencing artifact. A later analysis calculated a clonal expansion index for each public chain from normalized within-repertoire ranks of inferred template counts. In a later analysis, generation probabilities were computed with a VDJ recombination model fitted to out-of-frame rearrangements, and the resulting probabilities were checked against IGoR. In a later analysis, TCR-TCR, TCR-HLA and TCR-CMV co-occurrence was scored with hypergeometric tests, and a repertoire-size bias correction was applied to TCR pairs. To estimate false discovery rates, a later analysis permuted the HLA or CMV assignments 20 times. In a later analysis, co-occurring TCRs were grouped using DBSCAN, with TCRdist sequence similarity added in when clustering inside HLA-allele-positive subsets. Repertoires with fewer than 30,000 or more than 120,000 public chains were left out of co-occurrence clustering, as were five repertoires with anomalous nucleotide sharing. In TCRdb, the immuneACCESS table is reduced to in-frame sequences with V and J assigned. These tables do not hold every clone; where another copy was compared, an unresolved V gene accounts for under half, and the others remain unexplained. V and J calls and clone size follow that table, whereas D and trimming were derived from the DNA. The sample profile shows fewer than 110,000 clones; 65% to 75% of them were found once. 1.5% to 2% of the sample is held by the ten biggest clonotypes.

Sequenced sample: PBMCs. The chain is assembled from TRBV7-9 and TRBJ2-7, with 8 central nucleotides matching TRBD2. This receptor was identified in a woman in her 40s in good health and CMV-seronegative. The DNA sequence is TGTGCCAGCAGCTCCACAAGGACTAGCAAAGCGGGGGAGCAGTACTTC. Its coded protein is CASSSTRTSKAGEQYF.